The entry below gives a single T cell receptor beta chain sequence along with its context. What it binds is unknown. The source of the sample is a study of graft-versus-host responses after intestinal transplantation. About the study: After anti-thymocyte globulin induction, recipients took tacrolimus and steroids for 3 to 4 years. Study results and limitations: Some patients had graft-donor T cell macrochimerism. In their allografts, the ratios of graft-versus-host to host-versus-graft T cell clones were high.

CDR3 length equals 15 residues. Germline V lookup: CDR1 LNHDA, CDR2 SQIVND (reference sequence). V was clipped by 1 base and J by 2 bases; unmatched bases: 5. Using immunoSEQ multiplex PCR, the repertoire was profiled, and TCRdb retains in-frame clones only, with some absent. The table lists about 99,000 clones, 87% of them singletons. The source was unstimulated CD4+ T cells sorted from spleen or lymph node cells, collected before intestinal transplant. The rearrangement links TRBV19 to TRBJ2-7; 7 nucleotides line up with TRBD1. The sequence came from a human donor who received an intestinal transplant. The CDR3: CASSIAGTATYEQYF. The DNA of the CDR3 is TGTGCCAGTAGTATAGCCGGGACAGCTACCTACGAGCAGTACTTC.